The 6 T cell receptor beta chains in this list originate from one sample, sequenced in a study of blood T cells in healthy people across ages. PCR was performed a second time for 7 to 11 cycles using a sample-barcoded 5' primer and a J-beta primer mix. TCRdb re-called the 5' RACE reads through MiXCR, storing one row per CDR3 protein. The data show fewer than 750,000 distinct CDR3 sequences, with around 50% seen just once and roughly 25% held by the top ten. What was sequenced was blood. These receptors were collected from an elderly man in good health.

This clonotype was seen ten or more times. The rearrangement links TRBV29-1 to TRBJ2-7, with TRBD1 matching 8 bases. From germline, CDR1 is SQVTM and CDR2 ANQGSEA. This CDR3 region has 13 residues. Trimming cost V 3 bases and J 6 bases; bases outside gene matches: 7. The CDR3 DNA follows: TGCAGCGTTGAGGGTGCAGGGGGCTTCGAGCAGTACTTC. Translated, it gives CSVEGAGGFEQYF.

A few counts support this clonotype. CDR3 loop: CSARGSSYNEQYF. The CDR3 DNA is TGCAGTGCTCGGGGGAGCTCCTACAATGAGCAGTACTTC. The V call is TRBV20-1, the J call TRBJ2-1; D may be TRBD2 (6 bases). The better agreement between TRBJ2-7 and the DNA end casts doubt on the J call. Germline CDR1 DFQATT, CDR2 SNEGSKA (reference sequence). The CDR3 covers 13 residues.

As regards this clonotype: A single base separates this from a much larger clone, so it may be a read error. The chain recombines TRBV7-9 with TRBJ2-7; D gene uncertain. CDR1 and CDR2 (germline): SEHNR, FQNEAQ (reference sequence). The CDR3 has 13 amino acids. Written as DNA, the CDR3 is TGTGCCAGCAGCTTAGACAGCTCCTGCGAGCAGTACTTC. Amino acid sequence: CASSLDSSCEQYF.

V is TRBV18 and J is TRBJ2-7, with TRBD2 matching 7 bases. From germline, CDR1 is KGHSH and CDR2 LQKENI. J was trimmed by 2 bases and V by 5 bases; bases with no gene match: 18. The CDR3 runs 18 residues. CDR3 sequence (DNA): TGTGCCAGCTCATCGAGCCGGGGGACCGGGACTACGACCTACGAGCAGTACTTC. Translated, it gives CASSSSRGTGTTTYEQYF.

This clonotype showed up just a few times. The V and J genes are TRBV12-3 or TRBV12-4 and TRBJ2-5; D remains unclear. The V end was cut by 3 bases, the J end by 4 bases, with 9 bases between. The CDR3 spans 13 residues. CDR3 sequence (DNA): TGTGCCAGCAGTTTTGGGGTCGGAGAGACCCAGTACTTC. Protein product: CASSFGVGETQYF.

This clonotype was found many times. V is TRBV6-5 and J is TRBJ2-3, with 8 bases aligning to TRBD2. The V gene end was trimmed by 0 bases and the J gene end by 0 bases; junction bases not matched to a gene: 5. The CDR3 has 17 residues. Per the germline V gene, CDR1 is MNHEY and CDR2 is SVGAGI. The CDR3 loop is CASSYSLAGGSTDTQYF. In DNA form, the CDR3 reads TGTGCCAGCAGTTACTCGTTGGCGGGAGGTAGCACAGATACGCAGTATTTT.